These T cell receptor beta chains were read from a single sample in a study of cytomegalovirus exposure and HLA in healthy donors. The repertoire was sequenced with immunoSEQ multiplex PCR; TCRdb's copy has only in-frame clones and lacks some. The table includes 150,000 to 170,000 clones, around 72% detected once. Material for sequencing was PBMCs. Source of these receptors: a man between 18 and 35 years old in good health and CMV-seronegative. Both conserved end residues are part of each CDR3. Each record gives: V gene, D gene, J gene, clone size, CDR3 protein, CDR3 DNA. D genes are given only for firm matches. Clone size appears in some rows only: once, few, many, or a class for an expanded clone.

>TRBV28|TRBD2|TRBJ2-7|-
CASTRVAGYEQYF
TGTGCCAGCACGAGGGTAGCGGGCTACGAGCAGTACTTC
>TRBV7-9|TRBD2|TRBJ2-1|few
CASTPVAGLNEQFF
TGTGCCAGCACCCCCGTAGCGGGCCTCAATGAGCAGTTCTTC
>TRBV10-3|TRBD1|TRBJ2-7|-
CAISSTGSYEQYF
TGTGCCATCAGTTCGACAGGGTCCTACGAGCAGTACTTC
>TRBV7-9|TRBD2|TRBJ2-5|-
CASRSPLSGRGETQYF
TGTGCCAGCAGGTCCCCCCTTAGCGGGAGGGGTGAGACCCAGTACTTC
>TRBV10-2|TRBD2|TRBJ2-7|-
CASWREEGYEQYF
TGCGCCAGTTGGCGGGAGGAAGGATACGAGCAGTACTTC
>TRBV4-3|-|TRBJ2-2|-
CASSPRTLQLVTGELFF
TGCGCCAGCAGCCCCCGAACCTTGCAGTTGGTGACTGGGGAGCTGTTTTTT
>TRBV6-5|-|TRBJ2-3|-
CASSYSGLERADTQYF
TGTGCCAGCAGTTACTCGGGGCTAGAACGGGCAGATACGCAGTATTTT
>TRBV9|TRBD2|TRBJ2-5|-
CASSVGRTSGGETQYF
TGTGCCAGCAGCGTAGGGAGGACTAGCGGAGGGGAGACCCAGTACTTC
>TRBV28|TRBD2|TRBJ2-5|-
CASSGGLTAGGQETQYF
TGTGCCAGCAGTGGGGGTCTCACTGCGGGAGGGCAAGAGACCCAGTACTTC
>TRBV18|-|TRBJ2-1|-
CASSPTIRGDNEQFF
TGTGCCAGCTCACCGACTATCAGAGGTGACAATGAGCAGTTCTTC
>TRBV28|-|TRBJ1-3|-
CASTPHLGNTIYF
TGTGCCAGCACCCCTCACTTGGGAAACACCATATATTTT
>TRBV29-1|-|TRBJ1-4|few
CSVEGQNEKLFF
TGCAGCGTTGAGGGGCAGAATGAAAAACTGTTTTTT
>TRBV27|-|TRBJ1-1|-
CASSQHIQGAKAFF
TGTGCCAGCAGTCAACATATACAGGGAGCGAAAGCCTTCTTT
>TRBV4-3|-|TRBJ2-1|-
CASSPNLETYNEQFF
TGCGCCAGCAGCCCCAACCTAGAAACATACAATGAGCAGTTCTTC
>TRBV5-1|TRBD2|TRBJ2-1|-
CASSRGTSGRYEQFF
TGCGCCAGCAGCCGCGGGACTAGCGGGAGATATGAGCAGTTCTTC
>TRBV27|-|TRBJ2-7|-
CASSFASETYEQYF
TGTGCCAGCAGTTTTGCTAGCGAAACCTACGAGCAGTACTTC
>TRBV10-3|-|TRBJ1-2|once
CAISDRTGYGYTF
TGTGCCATCAGTGACCGGACTGGATATGGCTACACCTTC
>TRBV19|-|TRBJ1-3|-
CACGGNTIYF
TGTGCCTGCGGTGGAAACACCATATATTTT
>TRBV7-8|TRBD1|TRBJ2-5|few
CASSPWDSQETQYF
TGTGCCAGCAGCCCCTGGGACAGCCAAGAGACCCAGTACTTC
>TRBV5-4|TRBD2|TRBJ2-7|-
CASSLGTNYEQYF
TGTGCCAGCAGCCTCGGGACTAACTACGAGCAGTACTTC
>TRBV6-5|-|TRBJ2-3|-
CASRPSPGTDTQYF
TGTGCCAGCAGGCCTTCTCCGGGGACAGATACGCAGTATTTT
>TRBV4-3|-|TRBJ2-5|-
CASSAGNQETQYF
TGCGCCAGCAGTGCCGGGAACCAAGAGACCCAGTACTTC
>TRBV19|-|TRBJ2-3|-
CASSTLLDDTQYF
TGTGCCAGTAGTACCCTACTAGATGATACGCAGTATTTT
>TRBV10-3|TRBD1|TRBJ2-2|once
CAISKGQGARTGELFF
TGTGCCATCAGTAAGGGACAGGGGGCCCGCACCGGGGAGCTGTTTTTT
>TRBV30|-|TRBJ1-1|-
CAWSRGGTEAFF
TGTGCCTGGAGTCGGGGGGGCACTGAAGCTTTCTTT
>TRBV27|TRBD1|TRBJ1-5|-
CASREQGTGGNQPQHF
TGTGCCAGCAGGGAACAGGGGACCGGGGGCAATCAGCCCCAGCATTTT
>TRBV27|-|TRBJ1-2|-
CASSLIGQTNYGYTF
TGTGCCAGCAGTTTAATTGGACAGACTAACTATGGCTACACCTTC
>TRBV27|-|TRBJ1-2|-
CASSLTSRGGYTF
TGTGCCAGCAGTCTAACTTCCAGGGGAGGCTACACCTTC
>TRBV19|TRBD2|TRBJ2-1|-
CASRTSGSFLGNEQFF
TGTGCCAGTAGGACTAGCGGGAGCTTCCTTGGGAATGAGCAGTTCTTC
>TRBV11-2|-|TRBJ2-2|few
CASSLGGLANTGELFF
TGTGCCAGCAGCTTAGGAGGGCTCGCGAACACCGGGGAGCTGTTTTTT
>TRBV29-1|-|TRBJ1-1|-
CSVRGWEGTEAFF
TGCAGCGTCAGAGGCTGGGAGGGAACTGAAGCTTTCTTT
>TRBV6-5|-|TRBJ1-2|-
CASRGGARYGYTF
TGTGCCAGCAGGGGTGGGGCTCGCTATGGCTACACCTTC
>TRBV27|TRBD1|TRBJ1-6|-
CASRDSSYNSPLHF
TGTGCCAGCCGGGACAGCTCCTATAATTCACCCCTCCACTTT
>TRBV27|TRBD1|TRBJ2-3|few
CASSRQGAGVDTQYF
TGTGCCAGCAGTCGACAGGGGGCCGGGGTAGATACGCAGTATTTT
>TRBV28|-|TRBJ1-3|-
CASSFGGNTIYF
TGTGCCAGCAGTTTCGGGGGGAACACCATATATTTT
>TRBV5-1|TRBD1|TRBJ2-5|-
CASSTGQGFSETQYF
TGCGCCAGCAGCACCGGACAGGGTTTTTCAGAGACCCAGTACTTC
>TRBV18|TRBD1|TRBJ2-5|-
CASSRGQQETQYF
TGTGCCAGCTCACGGGGACAGCAAGAGACCCAGTACTTC
>TRBV9|TRBD2|TRBJ2-3|-
CASSPGSGSTDTQYF
TGTGCCAGCAGCCCGGGTAGCGGGTCGACAGATACGCAGTATTTT
>TRBV7-9|TRBD2|TRBJ2-7|-
CSSSRLAGPSYEQYF
TGTTCCAGCAGCCGTCTAGCGGGCCCTTCCTACGAGCAGTACTTC
>TRBV28|-|TRBJ1-2|-
CASSSTANYGYTF
TGTGCCAGCAGTTCGACAGCTAACTATGGCTACACCTTC